Reported below is one T cell receptor beta chain. What it binds is unknown. V was cut by 7 bases and J by 7 bases, with 16 bases left in between. CDR3 length: 13 residues. CDR1 ENHRY and CDR2 SYGVKD come from the germline V gene. This record belongs to a study of cytomegalovirus exposure and HLA in healthy donors. Across the study: Genetic ancestry analysis placed under 90% of the roughly 400 donors that were genotyped in the Caucasian-associated cluster. Study results and limitations: Excluded were some V segments that proved indistinguishable, including TRBV6-2 and TRBV6-3.

PCR involved 60 Vbeta and 13 Jbeta primers. Measured with immunoSEQ multiplex PCR; TCRdb has only the in-frame clones, and not every one. The sample gives about 130,000 clones, roughly 80% of which show up once; 4% is in the top ten. The V call is TRBV10-3, the J call TRBJ1-2, with no clear D. The sequence came from a woman in her thirties or forties in good health and CMV-seronegative. The sequencing input was PBMCs. In nucleotides, the CDR3 is TGTGCCATCATGGGAGAGGGTAACGCTGGCTACACCTTC. It specifies CAIMGEGNAGYTF.